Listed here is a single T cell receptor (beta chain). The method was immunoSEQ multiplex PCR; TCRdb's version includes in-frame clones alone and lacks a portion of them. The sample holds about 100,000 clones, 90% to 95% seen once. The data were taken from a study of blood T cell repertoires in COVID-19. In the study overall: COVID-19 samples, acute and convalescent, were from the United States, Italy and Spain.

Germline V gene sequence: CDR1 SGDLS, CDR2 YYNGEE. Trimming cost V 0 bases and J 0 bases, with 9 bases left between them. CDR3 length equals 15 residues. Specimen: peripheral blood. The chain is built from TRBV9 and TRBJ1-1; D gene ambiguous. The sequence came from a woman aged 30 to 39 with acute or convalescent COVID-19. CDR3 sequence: CASSVVPGMNTEAFF. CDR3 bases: TGTGCCAGCAGCGTAGTGCCGGGGATGAACACTGAAGCTTTCTTT.